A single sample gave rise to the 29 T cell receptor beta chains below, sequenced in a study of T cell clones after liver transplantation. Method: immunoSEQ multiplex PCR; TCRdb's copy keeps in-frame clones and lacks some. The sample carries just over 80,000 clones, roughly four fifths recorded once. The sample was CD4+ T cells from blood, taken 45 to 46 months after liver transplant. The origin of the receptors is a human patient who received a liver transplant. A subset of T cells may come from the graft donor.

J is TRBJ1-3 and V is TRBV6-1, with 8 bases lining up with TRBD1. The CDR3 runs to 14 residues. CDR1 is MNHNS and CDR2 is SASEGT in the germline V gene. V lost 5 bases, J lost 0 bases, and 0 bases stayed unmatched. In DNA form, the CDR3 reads TGTGCCAGCAGTACAGGGGGCTCTGGAAACACCATATATTTT. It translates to CASSTGGSGNTIYF.

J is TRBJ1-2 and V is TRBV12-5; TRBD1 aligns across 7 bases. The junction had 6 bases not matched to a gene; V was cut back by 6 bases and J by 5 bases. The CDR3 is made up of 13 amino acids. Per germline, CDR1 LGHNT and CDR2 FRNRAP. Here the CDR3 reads CASGAGTVYGYTF. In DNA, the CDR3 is TGTGCTAGTGGGGCCGGGACAGTTTATGGCTACACCTTC.

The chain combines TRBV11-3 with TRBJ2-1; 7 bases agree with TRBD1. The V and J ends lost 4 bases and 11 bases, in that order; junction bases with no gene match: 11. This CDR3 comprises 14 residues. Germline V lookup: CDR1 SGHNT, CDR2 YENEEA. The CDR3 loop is CASSSPTTDRKQFF. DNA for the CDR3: TGTGCCAGCAGCTCCCCGACTACGGACAGGAAGCAGTTCTTC. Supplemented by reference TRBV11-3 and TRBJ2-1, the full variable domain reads EAGVVQSPRYKIIEKKQPVAFWCNPISGHNTLYWYLQNLGQGPELLIRYENEEAVDDSQLPKDRFSAERLKGVDSTLKIQPAELGDSAVYLCASSSPTTDRKQFFGPGTRLTVL.

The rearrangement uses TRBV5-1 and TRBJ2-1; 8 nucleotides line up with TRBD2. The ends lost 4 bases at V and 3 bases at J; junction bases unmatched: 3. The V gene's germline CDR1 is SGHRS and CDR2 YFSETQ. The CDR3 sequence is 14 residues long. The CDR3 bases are TGCGCCAGCAGCACCGGGACTAGCTACAATGAGCAGTTCTTC. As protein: CASSTGTSYNEQFF.

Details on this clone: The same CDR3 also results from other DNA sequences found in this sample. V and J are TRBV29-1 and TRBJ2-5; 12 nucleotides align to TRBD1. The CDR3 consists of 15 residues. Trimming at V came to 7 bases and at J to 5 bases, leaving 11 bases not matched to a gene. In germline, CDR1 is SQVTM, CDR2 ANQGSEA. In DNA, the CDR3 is TGCAGCGCCTCCGGGACAGGGGGCGAATGGGAGACCCAGTACTTC. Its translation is CSASGTGGEWETQYF.

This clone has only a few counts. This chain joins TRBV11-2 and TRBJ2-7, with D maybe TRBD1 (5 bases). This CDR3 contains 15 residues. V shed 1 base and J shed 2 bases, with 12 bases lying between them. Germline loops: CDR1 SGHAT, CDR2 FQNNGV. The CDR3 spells CASSLVRTRAYEQYF. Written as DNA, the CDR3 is TGTGCCAGCAGCTTAGTCAGGACACGAGCCTACGAGCAGTACTTC.

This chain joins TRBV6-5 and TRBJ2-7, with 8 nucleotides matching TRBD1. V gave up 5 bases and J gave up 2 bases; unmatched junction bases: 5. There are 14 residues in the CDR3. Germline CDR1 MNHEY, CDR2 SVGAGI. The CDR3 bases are TGTGCCAGCAGTAACGCCAGGGGGCCCTACGAGCAGTACTTC. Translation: CASSNARGPYEQYF.

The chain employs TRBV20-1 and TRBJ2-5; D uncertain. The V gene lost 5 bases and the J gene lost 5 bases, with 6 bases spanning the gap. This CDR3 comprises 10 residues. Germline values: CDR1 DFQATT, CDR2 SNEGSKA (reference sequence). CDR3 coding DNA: TGCAGTGCTCTGAGGGAGACCCAGTACTTC. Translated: CSALRETQYF.

As DNA, the CDR3 is TGTGCCACCAGCAGAGATCTCTACAGCTCTGGAAACACCATATATTTT. This encodes CATSRDLYSSGNTIYF. The genes are TRBV15 and TRBJ1-3; no definite D call. The CDR3 consists of 16 residues. The V and J ends lost 0 bases and 0 bases respectively, with 9 bases between them. Germline values: CDR1 LNHNV, CDR2 YYDKDF (reference sequence).

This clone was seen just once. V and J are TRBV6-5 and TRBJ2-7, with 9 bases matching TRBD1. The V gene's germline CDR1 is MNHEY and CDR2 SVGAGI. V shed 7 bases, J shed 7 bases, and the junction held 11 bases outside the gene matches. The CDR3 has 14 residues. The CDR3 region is CASTARTGAEEQYF. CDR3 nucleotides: TGTGCCAGCACCGCCCGGACAGGGGCGGAAGAGCAGTACTTC.

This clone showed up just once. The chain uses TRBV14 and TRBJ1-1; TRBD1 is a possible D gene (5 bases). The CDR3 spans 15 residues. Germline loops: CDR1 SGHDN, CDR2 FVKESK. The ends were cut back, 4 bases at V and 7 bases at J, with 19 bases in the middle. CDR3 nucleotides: TGTGCCAGCAGCCCCTACTTTTCGGGGGTGGTTGAAGCTTTCTTT. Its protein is CASSPYFSGVVEAFF. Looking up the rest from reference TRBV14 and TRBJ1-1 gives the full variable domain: EAGVTQFPSHSVIEKGQTVTLRCDPISGHDNLYWYRRVMGKEIKFLLHFVKESKQDESGMPNNRFLAERTGGTYSTLKVQPAELEDSGVYFCASSPYFSGVVEAFFGQGTRLTVV.

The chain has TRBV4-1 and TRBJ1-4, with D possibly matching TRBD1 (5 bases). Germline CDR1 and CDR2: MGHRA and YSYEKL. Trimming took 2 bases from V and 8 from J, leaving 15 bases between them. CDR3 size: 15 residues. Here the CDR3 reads CASSQTGPRREKLFF. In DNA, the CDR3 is TGCGCCAGCAGCCAAACGGGGCCTAGAAGGGAAAAACTGTTTTTT.

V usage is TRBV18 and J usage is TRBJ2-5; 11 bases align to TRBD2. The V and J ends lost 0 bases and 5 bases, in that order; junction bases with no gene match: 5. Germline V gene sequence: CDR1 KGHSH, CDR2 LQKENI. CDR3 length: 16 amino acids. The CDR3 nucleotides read TGTGCCAGCTCACCACCGGCATTAGCGGGAGGGGAGACCCAGTACTTC. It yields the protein CASSPPALAGGETQYF.

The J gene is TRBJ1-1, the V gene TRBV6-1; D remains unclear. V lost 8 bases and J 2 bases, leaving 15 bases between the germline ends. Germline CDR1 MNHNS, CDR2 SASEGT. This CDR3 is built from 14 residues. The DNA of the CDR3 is TGTGCCAGCTGTCCTAACGTCCAAAACACTGAAGCTTTCTTT. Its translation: CASCPNVQNTEAFF.

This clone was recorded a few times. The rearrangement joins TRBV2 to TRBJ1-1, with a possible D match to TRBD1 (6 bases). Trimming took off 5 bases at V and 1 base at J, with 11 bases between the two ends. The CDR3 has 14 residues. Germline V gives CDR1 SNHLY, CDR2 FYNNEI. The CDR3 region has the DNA TGTGCCAGCAGTACGGGACACCCGAACACTGAAGCTTTCTTT. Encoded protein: CASSTGHPNTEAFF.

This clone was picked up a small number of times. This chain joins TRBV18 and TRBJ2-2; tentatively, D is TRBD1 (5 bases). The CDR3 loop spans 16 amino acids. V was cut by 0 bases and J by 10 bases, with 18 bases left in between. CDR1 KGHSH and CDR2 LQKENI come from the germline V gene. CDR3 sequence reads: CASSPPKGGRGVELFF. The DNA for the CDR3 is TGTGCCAGCTCACCACCTAAAGGCGGTAGGGGCGTGGAGCTGTTTTTT.

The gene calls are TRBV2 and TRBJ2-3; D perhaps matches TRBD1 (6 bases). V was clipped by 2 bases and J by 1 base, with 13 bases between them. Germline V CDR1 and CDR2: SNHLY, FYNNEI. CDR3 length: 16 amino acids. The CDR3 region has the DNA TGTGCCAGCAGTGAAAGGCAGGGGCCACGCACAGATACGCAGTATTTT. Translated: CASSERQGPRTDTQYF.

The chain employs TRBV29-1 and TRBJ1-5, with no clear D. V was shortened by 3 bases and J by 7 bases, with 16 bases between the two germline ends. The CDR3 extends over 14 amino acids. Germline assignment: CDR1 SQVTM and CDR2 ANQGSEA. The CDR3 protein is CSVDGSTVEQPQHF. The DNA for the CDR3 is TGCAGCGTTGATGGTAGCACAGTCGAGCAGCCCCAGCATTTT.

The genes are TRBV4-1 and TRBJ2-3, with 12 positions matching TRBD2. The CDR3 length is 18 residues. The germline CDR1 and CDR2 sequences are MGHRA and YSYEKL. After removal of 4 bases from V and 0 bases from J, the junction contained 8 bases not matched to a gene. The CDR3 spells CASSLRLAGDGSTDTQYF. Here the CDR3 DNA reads TGCGCCAGCAGCCTTCGACTAGCGGGAGACGGAAGCACAGATACGCAGTATTTT.

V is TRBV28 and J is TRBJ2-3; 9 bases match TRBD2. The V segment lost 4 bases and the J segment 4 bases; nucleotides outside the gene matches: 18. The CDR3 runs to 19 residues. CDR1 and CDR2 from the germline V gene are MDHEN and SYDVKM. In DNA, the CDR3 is TGTGCCAGCAGTTCCTACTGGAGCGGGAGGCAGGAGGATCCAGATACGCAGTATTTT. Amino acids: CASSSYWSGRQEDPDTQYF.

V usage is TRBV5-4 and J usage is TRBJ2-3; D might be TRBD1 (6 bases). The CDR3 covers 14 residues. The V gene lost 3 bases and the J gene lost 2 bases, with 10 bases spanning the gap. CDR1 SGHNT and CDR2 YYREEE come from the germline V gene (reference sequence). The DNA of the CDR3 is TGTGCCAGCAGCTCACAGGGTGTCACAGATACGCAGTATTTT. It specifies CASSSQGVTDTQYF.

Here the CDR3 reads CASSSQVQPRYGYTF. Here the CDR3 DNA reads TGTGCCAGCAGCTCCCAAGTACAGCCTCGGTATGGCTACACCTTC. The V and J genes are TRBV7-3 and TRBJ1-2; D is undetermined. The V end was cut by 4 bases, the J end by 5 bases, with 17 bases between. The CDR3 spans 15 residues. Germline values: CDR1 SGHTA, CDR2 FQGTGA.

DNA for the CDR3: TGTGCCAGCAGCCCATCGGGACACTCCTACGAGCAGTACTTC. It codes for CASSPSGHSYEQYF. The V gene is TRBV28, the J gene TRBJ2-7; weak D call: TRBD1 (6 bases). The germline V gene encodes CDR1 MDHEN and CDR2 SYDVKM. The V end lost 6 bases, the J end lost 0 bases, and 12 bases lay between the germline ends. The CDR3 sequence is 14 residues long. Combining the CDR3 with reference TRBV28 and TRBJ2-7 gives the whole variable domain DVKVTQSSRYLVKRTGEKVFLECVQDMDHENMFWYRQDPGLGLRLIYFSYDVKMKEKGDIPEGYSVSREKKERFSLILESASTNQTSMYLCASSPSGHSYEQYFGPGTRLTVT.

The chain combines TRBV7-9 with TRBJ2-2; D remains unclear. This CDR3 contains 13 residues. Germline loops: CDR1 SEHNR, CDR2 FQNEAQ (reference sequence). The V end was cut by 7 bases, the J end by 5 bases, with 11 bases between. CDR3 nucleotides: TGTGCCAGCAACCTCGACGGGACCGGGGAGCTGTTTTTT. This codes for CASNLDGTGELFF.

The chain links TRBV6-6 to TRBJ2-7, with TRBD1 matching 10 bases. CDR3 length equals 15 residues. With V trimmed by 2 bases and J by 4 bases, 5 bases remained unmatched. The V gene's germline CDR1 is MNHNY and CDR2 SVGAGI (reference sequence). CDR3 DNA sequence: TGTGCCAGCAGTTACCCGGACAGGGGGGAATACGAGCAGTACTTC. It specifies CASSYPDRGEYEQYF.

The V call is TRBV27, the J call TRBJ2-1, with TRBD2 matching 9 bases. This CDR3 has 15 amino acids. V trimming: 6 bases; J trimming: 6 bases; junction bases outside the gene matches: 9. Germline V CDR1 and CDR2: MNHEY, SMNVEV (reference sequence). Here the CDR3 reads CASSSPGLAVNEQFF. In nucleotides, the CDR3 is TGTGCCAGCAGCAGTCCGGGACTAGCAGTCAATGAGCAGTTCTTC.

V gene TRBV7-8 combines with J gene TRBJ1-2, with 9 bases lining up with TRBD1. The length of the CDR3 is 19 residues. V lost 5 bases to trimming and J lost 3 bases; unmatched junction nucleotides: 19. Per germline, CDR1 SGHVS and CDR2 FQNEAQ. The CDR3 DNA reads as TGTGCCAGCAGCCCGTGGACAGGGGACAGTTCCCTGCTAGACTATGGCTACACCTTC. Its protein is CASSPWTGDSSLLDYGYTF.

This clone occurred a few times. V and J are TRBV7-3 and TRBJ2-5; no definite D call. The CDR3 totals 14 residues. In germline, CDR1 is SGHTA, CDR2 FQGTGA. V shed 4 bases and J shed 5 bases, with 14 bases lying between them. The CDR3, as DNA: TGTGCCAGCAGCTCCGCCTCTGCACCTGAGACCCAGTACTTC. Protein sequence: CASSSASAPETQYF. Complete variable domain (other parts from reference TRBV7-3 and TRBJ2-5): GAGVSQTPSNKVTEKGKYVELRCDPISGHTALYWYRQSLGQGPEFLIYFQGTGAADDSGLPNDRFFAVRPEGSVSTLKIQRTERGDSAVYLCASSSASAPETQYFGPGTRLLVL.

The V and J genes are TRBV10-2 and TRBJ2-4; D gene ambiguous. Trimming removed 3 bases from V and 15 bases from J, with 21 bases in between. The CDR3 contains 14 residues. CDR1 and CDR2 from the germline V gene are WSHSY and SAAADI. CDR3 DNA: TGCGCCAGCAGTGATTTCCCTGGCGCCCGTCAAGGGTACTTC. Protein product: CASSDFPGARQGYF.